Below, 20 T cell receptor beta chains from the same sample are listed, as sequenced in a study of beta chain features in type 1 diabetes. Study observations and caveats: All four CD4+ subsets of Type 1 diabetes patients contained TCRB CDR3s that were moderately but significantly shorter.

Their recognized antigens are unknown. TCRB transcripts that were expressed got sequenced, as all of the isolated RNA had been reverse transcribed. Using immunoSEQ multiplex PCR, the repertoire was profiled, and TCRdb retains in-frame clones only, with some absent. This repertoire shows 550,000 to 850,000 clones, roughly an eighth found once; its top ten account for approximately 0.022%. Sequencing was done on a sample of naive CD4+ T cells from blood. Every receptor here comes from a man aged 18 to 30 with type 1 diabetes.

This chain joins TRBV19 and TRBJ1-1; weak D call: TRBD1 (6 bases). CDR3 length: 16 amino acids. Trimming took off 7 bases at V and 7 bases at J, with 25 bases between the two ends. The V gene's germline CDR1 is LNHDA and CDR2 SQIVND (reference sequence). The CDR3 nucleotides are TGTGCCAGTACCCCCCTGGCTAGGGGGAAGTTGGGTGAAGCTTTCTTT. Amino acid sequence: CASTPLARGKLGEAFF.

To note about this clone: Other nucleotide sequences in the sample specify the same CDR3. This rearrangement joins TRBV5-1 to TRBJ1-2; D gene ambiguous. This CDR3 region has 13 residues. Germline-derived CDR1 and CDR2 are SGHRS and YFSETQ. The V end lost 3 bases, the J end lost 0 bases, and 6 bases lay between the germline ends. The CDR3 sequence: CASSSTANYGYTF. The CDR3 DNA is TGCGCCAGCAGCTCCACAGCTAACTATGGCTACACCTTC.

This clone was picked up a small number of times. V usage is TRBV30 and J usage is TRBJ2-1; 7 positions agree with TRBD1. The CDR3 sequence is 15 residues long. Germline CDR1 and CDR2: GTSNPN and SVGIG (reference sequence). V was pared by 0 bases and J by 4 bases, with 6 bases of the junction left unmatched. Written as DNA, the CDR3 is TGTGCCTGGAGTGTAAGGGGACAGTTATACAATGAGCAGTTCTTC. Encoded protein: CAWSVRGQLYNEQFF.

J is TRBJ2-1 and V is TRBV4-1, with D tentatively TRBD2 (6 bases). Trimming cost V 5 bases and J 0 bases, with 14 bases left between them. CDR3 length: 16 residues. Looked up from germline, CDR1 is MGHRA and CDR2 is YSYEKL. DNA for the CDR3: TGCGCCAGCAGCAGCCTGGGAGGCGACTCCTACAATGAGCAGTTCTTC. Amino acid sequence: CASSSLGGDSYNEQFF.

This clone was seen a few times. The V call is TRBV7-2, the J call TRBJ2-1; 7 bases line up with TRBD1. The CDR3 has 12 residues. V was clipped by 5 bases and J by 9 bases; unmatched bases: 4. CDR1 is SGHTA and CDR2 is FQGNSA in the germline V gene. CDR3 residues: CASSPGGAEQFF. CDR3 nucleotide sequence: TGTGCCAGCAGCCCAGGGGGAGCTGAGCAGTTCTTC.

The chain joins TRBV19 to TRBJ1-1; 7 bases align to TRBD1. Germline V gives CDR1 LNHDA, CDR2 SQIVND (reference sequence). There are 12 residues in the CDR3. V dropped 7 bases and J dropped 3; count of bases not matched to a gene: 2. The CDR3 DNA reads TGTGCCAGTACCACAGGGGACACTGAAGCTTTCTTT. Translation gives CASTTGDTEAFF. Looking up the rest from reference TRBV19 and TRBJ1-1 gives the full variable domain: DGGITQSPKYLFRKEGQNVTLSCEQNLNHDAMYWYRQDPGQGLRLIYYSQIVNDFQKGDIAEGYSVSREKKESFPLTVTSAQKNPTAFYLCASTTGDTEAFFGQGTRLTVV.

The V and J genes are TRBV28 and TRBJ1-2; weak D call: TRBD1 (6 bases). The CDR3 has 13 residues. Trimming pared 5 bases from V and 4 bases from J, leaving 11 bases between. The germline CDR1 and CDR2 sequences are MDHEN and SYDVKM. CDR3 region: CASSHGQTYGYTF. The CDR3 DNA reads TGTGCCAGCAGTCATGGACAGACCTATGGCTACACCTTC.

Notes on this clone: The junction and the germline gene differ at one end; a read error may be behind it. The rearrangement joins TRBV30 to TRBJ2-3, with D hard to call. The CDR3 spans 15 residues. Germline V gives CDR1 GTSNPN, CDR2 SVGIG (reference sequence). CDR3: CAWGVFELSTDTQYF. In nucleotides, the CDR3 is TGTGCCTGGGGTGTGTTTGAGCTAAGCACAGATACGCAGTATTTT.

This clone showed up just a few times. For the CDR3, the DNA is TGCGCCAGCAGCTTGGTTCCCCCGGGGGAGACCCAGTACTTC. Amino acids: CASSLVPPGETQYF. J is TRBJ2-5 and V is TRBV5-1; maybe TRBD2 (5 bases). Germline CDR1 is SGHRS and CDR2 is YFSETQ. CDR3 length: 14 residues. Deletions cut 0 bases from V and 5 bases from J, with 11 bases between.

This clone was seen a handful of times. V and J are TRBV7-2 and TRBJ2-1, with 7 positions matching TRBD1. Germline CDR1 reads SGHTA; CDR2 reads FQGNSA. The CDR3 sequence is 15 residues long. The ends lost 4 bases at V and 2 bases at J; junction bases unmatched: 5. CDR3 in DNA: TGTGCCAGCAGCTCGACAGGGACGGCCTACAATGAGCAGTTCTTC. This codes for CASSSTGTAYNEQFF.

The V gene is TRBV28, the J gene TRBJ2-7; D gene uncertain. CDR1 MDHEN and CDR2 SYDVKM come from the germline V gene. V lost 7 bases, J lost 2 bases, and 9 bases lay in between. CDR3 length: 12 amino acids. DNA of the CDR3: TGTGCCAGCACCGGGCAGGCCTACGAGCAGTACTTC. It codes for CASTGQAYEQYF.

The chain recombines TRBV5-4 with TRBJ2-1; D possibly corresponds to TRBD2 (5 bases). CDR1 and CDR2 from the germline V gene are SGHNT and YYREEE (reference sequence). Trimming stripped 0 bases from V and 9 bases from J, with 13 bases between. This CDR3 has 14 residues. CDR3 DNA sequence: TGTGCCAGCAGCTTGGCCGGGTATGAGGGTGAGCAGTTCTTC. Its protein is CASSLAGYEGEQFF.

This chain links TRBV9 with TRBJ2-2; D not certain. V lost 4 bases to trimming and J lost 1 base, with 11 bases between them. CDR1 and CDR2 (germline): SGDLS, YYNGEE. CDR3 size: 15 residues. The CDR3 DNA is TGTGCCAGCAGCCTAAACACATTGAACACCGGGGAGCTGTTTTTT. Its translation is CASSLNTLNTGELFF. Complete variable domain (other parts from reference TRBV9 and TRBJ2-2): DSGVTQTPKHLITATGQRVTLRCSPRSGDLSVYWYQQSLDQGLQFLIQYYNGEERAKGNILERFSAQQFPDLHSELNLSSLELGDSALYFCASSLNTLNTGELFFGEGSRLTVL.

The rearrangement joins TRBV4-2 to TRBJ2-1; D perhaps matches TRBD2 (5 bases). V was shortened by 0 bases and J by 7 bases, with 16 bases between the two germline ends. This CDR3 region has 16 residues. Germline V gene sequence: CDR1 LGHNA, CDR2 YNFKEQ. Written as DNA, the CDR3 is TGTGCCAGCAGCCAAGAGGCTAGCCTCAATGCGAATGAGCAGTTCTTC. This codes for CASSQEASLNANEQFF.

Concerning this clone itself: Different DNA sequences within this sample yield the same CDR3. This chain links TRBV10-3 with TRBJ2-7; TRBD1 aligns across 12 bases. This CDR3 is 15 amino acids long. The germline gives CDR1 ENHRY, CDR2 SYGVKD. J gave up 2 bases and V 2 bases, and 1 base lay outside the gene matches. CDR3 region: CAISEGTGGPYEQYF. The CDR3 nucleotides read TGTGCCATCAGTGAGGGGACAGGGGGCCCCTACGAGCAGTACTTC.

This clone has just a few counts. The chain joins TRBV4-2 to TRBJ2-2, with D tentatively TRBD1 (5 bases). V lost 0 bases and J lost 4, with 18 bases in between. Per germline, CDR1 LGHNA and CDR2 YNFKEQ. The CDR3 has 18 amino acids. Written as DNA, the CDR3 is TGTGCCAGCAGCCAAGATGTAGGCAGGGTTGGCGGCACCGGGGAGCTGTTTTTT. It translates to CASSQDVGRVGGTGELFF.

The V and J genes are TRBV27 and TRBJ1-2; 8 bases are a match to TRBD1. Germline loops: CDR1 MNHEY, CDR2 SMNVEV (reference sequence). V gave up 6 bases and J gave up 7 bases; unmatched junction bases: 4. The length of the CDR3 is 12 residues. The CDR3: CASRTGAGGYTF. CDR3 DNA: TGTGCCAGCAGGACAGGGGCAGGTGGCTACACCTTC.

The chain uses TRBV27 and TRBJ1-5; 9 bases fit TRBD1. This CDR3 contains 15 residues. Germline lookup yields CDR1 MNHEY and CDR2 SMNVEV (reference sequence). The V and J ends lost 4 bases and 1 base, in that order; junction bases with no gene match: 2. The CDR3 coding sequence is TGTGCCAGCAGTTCGGACAGGGGCAGCAATCAGCCCCAGCATTTT. Its protein product is CASSSDRGSNQPQHF.

This clone was observed a few times. J is TRBJ2-1 and V is TRBV25-1, with 14 bases aligning to TRBD2. V shed 5 bases and J 2 bases; nucleotides not matched to a gene: 8. The CDR3 sequence is 18 residues long. Per germline, CDR1 MGHDK and CDR2 SYGVNS. CDR3 sequence: CASSPGLAGASTYNEQFF. The CDR3 nucleotides read TGTGCCAGCAGTCCGGGACTAGCGGGGGCATCCACCTACAATGAGCAGTTCTTC.

The chain recombines TRBV6-5 with TRBJ2-1, with 11 positions matching TRBD2. Germline V CDR1 and CDR2: MNHEY, SVGAGI. CDR3 size: 14 residues. V trimming: 7 bases; J trimming: 6 bases; junction bases outside the gene matches: 5. The CDR3 here is CASNSGLAANEQFF. The CDR3 DNA reads as TGTGCCAGCAATTCGGGACTAGCGGCCAATGAGCAGTTCTTC.